The entry that follows covers one T cell receptor beta chain sequence. This entry comes from a study of CXCR3-negative and CXCR3-positive naive CD8 T cells. Researchers prepared the TRB cDNA libraries using 5' RACE with UMI labels. After re-calling the 5' RACE reads, TCRdb lists one entry per CDR3 protein, DNA absent. The sample totals some 130,000 distinct CDR3 sequences; its top ten clones hold approximately 0.51%. The source of this sequence is a human donor in good health. Some clones in this sample may be carry-over from other donors' samples. The specimen was naive CXCR3- CD8+ T cells from blood. Stated subset: CD45RO-CCR7+CD27+CD95- naive CD8+ T cells lacking CXCR3 (TNR3-).

The CDR3: CASSQSGYREVPYSNQPQHF. This rearrangement joins TRBV23-1 to TRBJ1-5; TCRdb returns TRBD1, unconfirmable since there is no DNA. TRBV23-1 is placed among ORFs of uncertain function. CDR3 length: 20 amino acids.